Shown below are 24 T cell receptor beta chains from a single sample sequenced in a study of CD8 T cells in Susac syndrome. With random hexamers, reverse transcription was performed on roughly 0.45 to 1 ug of RNA. In TCRdb, the immunoSEQ multiplex PCR reads were re-called with MiXCR into one record per CDR3 protein. Of 70,000 to 100,000 distinct CDR3 sequences listed, roughly 95% are singletons. The specimen sequenced was CD8+ T cells from PBMCs. The receptors here all came from a human donor with Susac syndrome.

DNA of the CDR3: TGTGCCAGCAGCTCTCGGACGGAACAAGAGACCCAGTACTTC. As protein: CASSSRTEQETQYF. The J gene is TRBJ2-5, the V gene TRBV7-9; D not resolved. The CDR3 has 14 residues. The V end lost 4 bases, the J end lost 2 bases, and 11 bases lay between the germline ends. Germline CDR1 is SEHNR and CDR2 is FQNEAQ (reference sequence).

V gene TRBV9 combines with J gene TRBJ2-1, with 10 bases fitting TRBD2. The ends lost 3 bases at V and 8 bases at J; junction bases unmatched: 20. Germline CDR1 SGDLS, CDR2 YYNGEE. CDR3 length equals 19 residues. CDR3 residues: CASSAQGKTLAGESYEQFF. In nucleotides, the CDR3 is TGTGCCAGCAGCGCCCAGGGGAAAACTCTAGCGGGGGAATCCTATGAGCAGTTCTTC.

The rearrangement uses TRBV19 and TRBJ1-1; D is unclear. The germline gives CDR1 LNHDA, CDR2 SQIVND (reference sequence). CDR3 size: 16 residues. Trimming stripped 3 bases from V and 5 bases from J, with 19 bases between. The CDR3 is CASSMGLRKWVTEAFF. Here the CDR3 DNA reads TGTGCCAGTAGTATGGGTCTTCGGAAATGGGTGACTGAAGCTTTCTTT.

The chain is built from TRBV15 and TRBJ2-7; tentatively, D is TRBD2 (5 bases). Per germline, CDR1 LNHNV and CDR2 YYDKDF (reference sequence). CDR3 length equals 14 residues. V dropped 2 bases and J dropped 1 base, with 9 bases sitting between them. The CDR3, as DNA: TGTGCCACCAGCAGATCATCGGGATCCTACGAGCAGTACTTC. Residues: CATSRSSGSYEQYF.

CDR3 nucleotide sequence: TGTGCCAGCAGTTGGGCCTGGGCCTACGAGCAGTACGTC. It translates to CASSWAWAYEQYV. The J gene is TRBJ2-7, the V gene TRBV28; D unclear. The CDR3 has 13 amino acids. The ends were cut back, 4 bases at V and 2 bases at J, with 9 bases in the middle. The germline V gene encodes CDR1 MDHEN and CDR2 SYDVKM.

V usage is TRBV29-1 and J usage is TRBJ2-7; TRBD1 might be the D (5 bases). The V and J ends lost 5 bases and 3 bases respectively, with 8 bases between them. Germline CDR1 is SQVTM and CDR2 is ANQGSEA. The length of the CDR3 is 11 residues. This CDR3 reads CSVHDSYEQYF. CDR3 DNA: TGCAGCGTTCATGACAGCTACGAGCAGTACTTC.

This chain connects TRBV2 to TRBJ2-7; possibly TRBD1 for D (5 bases). With 2 bases removed from V and 8 bases from J, the gap between germline ends came to 16 bases. This CDR3 is built from 14 residues. The germline gives CDR1 SNHLY, CDR2 FYNNEI. Here the CDR3 DNA reads TGTGCCAGCAGTGAAATCGCCAGGGCCCCTCAGCAGTACGTC. Protein product: CASSEIARAPQQYV.

This rearrangement joins TRBV7-9 to TRBJ2-1, with D possibly TRBD2 on 5 matching bases. This CDR3 comprises 15 residues. Germline loops: CDR1 SEHNR, CDR2 FQNEAQ (reference sequence). V was shortened by 7 bases and J by 11 bases, with 24 bases between the two germline ends. CDR3: CASTLGTTRESKQFF. In DNA, the CDR3 is TGTGCCAGCACCCTCGGTACTACTAGAGAAAGTAAGCAGTTCTTC. The full variable domain, with the rest looked up from reference TRBV7-9 and TRBJ2-1, is DTGVSQNPRHKITKRGQNVTFRCDPISEHNRLYWYRQTLGQGPEFLTYFQNEAQLEKSRLLSDRFSAERPKGSFSTLEIQRTEQGDSAMYLCASTLGTTRESKQFFGPGTRLTVL.

The rearrangement joins TRBV9 to TRBJ2-5; TRBD2 agrees at 11 bases. CDR3 length: 15 residues. CDR1 and CDR2 (germline): SGDLS, YYNGEE. Unmatched junction bases numbered 6, after V lost 3 bases and J lost 5 bases. The CDR3 DNA is TGTGCCAGCAGCGACGGGACTAGCGGAAGTGAGACCCAGTACTTC. It translates to CASSDGTSGSETQYF.

This chain uses TRBV27 with TRBJ2-3; D not resolved. There are 14 residues in the CDR3. Trimming pared 6 bases from V and 1 base from J, leaving 11 bases between. CDR1 is MNHEY, CDR2 SMNVEV, per germline (reference sequence). DNA for the CDR3: TGTGCCAGCAGCCCCAAAGTGGGCACAGATACGCAGTATTTT. It is translated as CASSPKVGTDTQYF.

The chain employs TRBV19 and TRBJ2-1; 7 bases align to TRBD2. V lost 5 bases to trimming and J lost 10 bases; unmatched junction nucleotides: 8. CDR1 and CDR2 (germline): LNHDA, SQIVND (reference sequence). The CDR3 is 13 amino acids. The CDR3 sequence: CASSSAGVREQFF. In nucleotides, the CDR3 is TGTGCCAGTAGTTCGGCGGGGGTCAGAGAGCAGTTCTTC.

The chain carries TRBV20-1 and TRBJ1-4; no definite D call. The CDR3 loop spans 11 amino acids. V lost 0 bases to trimming and J lost 10 bases, with 6 bases between them. CDR1 is DFQATT, CDR2 SNEGSKA, per germline (reference sequence). In nucleotides, the CDR3 is TGCAGTGCTAGAGATCACGGAAAACTGTTTTTT. Its translation: CSARDHGKLFF.

The rearrangement uses TRBV9 and TRBJ2-5; possible D gene TRBD2, 6 bases. V was pared by 0 bases and J by 1 base, with 7 bases between. Germline V gene sequence: CDR1 SGDLS, CDR2 YYNGEE. This CDR3 region has 14 residues. Here the CDR3 reads CASSVGDFQETQYF. CDR3 coding DNA: TGTGCCAGCAGCGTAGGGGACTTCCAAGAGACCCAGTACTTC.

V is TRBV12-3 or TRBV12-4 and J is TRBJ2-1, with unresolved D. V gave up 5 bases and J gave up 0 bases, with 11 bases separating them. The CDR3 contains 15 residues. The CDR3 is CASSGDQSSYNEQFF. The CDR3 bases are TGTGCCAGCAGTGGTGATCAGAGCTCCTACAATGAGCAGTTCTTC.

V is TRBV18 and J is TRBJ2-7; the match to TRBD1 covers 11 bases. Per the germline V gene, CDR1 is KGHSH and CDR2 is LQKENI. V lost 2 bases, J lost 0 bases, and 0 bases stayed unmatched. CDR3 length equals 15 residues. CDR3 loop: CASSPGQGASYEQYV. CDR3 nucleotide sequence: TGTGCCAGCTCACCAGGACAGGGGGCCTCCTACGAGCAGTACGTC.

This rearrangement joins TRBV9 to TRBJ2-3; 9 bases are a match to TRBD2. CDR1 and CDR2 (germline): SGDLS, YYNGEE. This CDR3 contains 15 residues. The junction had 6 bases not matched to a gene; V was cut back by 4 bases and J by 3 bases. CDR3 sequence: CASSPVLAGTDTQYF. CDR3 DNA: TGTGCCAGCAGCCCCGTCCTAGCGGGAACAGATACGCAGTATTTT.

The rearrangement uses TRBV28 and TRBJ2-7; D is perhaps TRBD1 or TRBD2 (6 bases each). V dropped 5 bases and J dropped 0 bases, with 17 bases sitting between them. Germline V lookup: CDR1 MDHEN, CDR2 SYDVKM. The CDR3 is 16 amino acids. CDR3 nucleotides: TGTGCCAGCAGTCTCTCATGGGGGGCCTTCTCCTACGAGCAGTACGTC. This encodes CASSLSWGAFSYEQYV.

The chain recombines TRBV5-4 with TRBJ2-7, with a weak D call TRBD2 (6 bases). V gave up 4 bases and J gave up 7 bases, with 9 bases separating them. Germline CDR1 is SGHNT and CDR2 is YYREEE (reference sequence). The CDR3 is 11 residues long. The CDR3 bases are TGTGCCAGCAGCATTGGGAGGGAGCAGTACGTC. Residues: CASSIGREQYV.

Written as DNA, the CDR3 is TGCAGCACGAAGGGGACAACCTACAATGAGCAGTTCTTC. This codes for CSTKGTTYNEQFF. The chain is built from TRBV29-1 and TRBJ2-1; D might be TRBD1 (6 bases). The CDR3 loop spans 13 amino acids. The V and J ends lost 8 bases and 2 bases respectively, with 13 bases between them. Germline V gene sequence: CDR1 SQVTM, CDR2 ANQGSEA.

V gene TRBV29-1 combines with J gene TRBJ2-5; D may correspond to TRBD1 or TRBD2 (6 bases each). The CDR3 loop spans 14 amino acids. The V and J ends lost 4 bases and 2 bases respectively, with 14 bases between them. Looked up from germline, CDR1 is SQVTM and CDR2 is ANQGSEA. CDR3 sequence (DNA): TGCAGCGTTGGCGGGACACCCCTACAAGAGACCCAGTACTTC. Its protein product is CSVGGTPLQETQYF.

V gene TRBV9 combines with J gene TRBJ1-2; TRBD1 aligns across 7 bases. J gave up 0 bases and V 3 bases, and 5 bases lay outside the gene matches. Germline CDR1 is SGDLS and CDR2 is YYNGEE. This CDR3 has 15 amino acids. CDR3 sequence (DNA): TGTGCCAGCAGCGCAGACAGGGATCCTAACTATGGCTACACCTTC. This sequence encodes CASSADRDPNYGYTF.

The rearrangement uses TRBV20-1 and TRBJ2-7; D gene uncertain. With 5 bases removed from V and 3 bases from J, the gap between germline ends came to 11 bases. Germline V gives CDR1 DFQATT, CDR2 SNEGSKA (reference sequence). The CDR3 runs 12 residues. Here the CDR3 DNA reads TGCAGTGCTCGCTGGAGCAGCTACGAGCAGTACTTC. Translating it yields CSARWSSYEQYF.

V gene TRBV29-1 combines with J gene TRBJ2-2; D is undetermined. CDR3 length: 14 residues. Germline V gene sequence: CDR1 SQVTM, CDR2 ANQGSEA. Trimming cost V 0 bases and J 2 bases, with 7 bases left between them. The CDR3 region is CSVEDDINTGELFF. In nucleotides, the CDR3 is TGCAGCGTTGAAGATGACATAAACACCGGGGAGCTGTTTTTT.

The rearrangement uses TRBV7-2 and TRBJ2-5; no clear D. V was cut by 5 bases and J by 1 base, with 11 bases left in between. The germline CDR1 and CDR2 sequences are SGHTA and FQGNSA. This CDR3 region has 14 residues. The CDR3 DNA reads TGTGCCAGCAGCCAAACGTGGGGCCAAGAGACCCAGTACTTC. Amino acid sequence: CASSQTWGQETQYF.